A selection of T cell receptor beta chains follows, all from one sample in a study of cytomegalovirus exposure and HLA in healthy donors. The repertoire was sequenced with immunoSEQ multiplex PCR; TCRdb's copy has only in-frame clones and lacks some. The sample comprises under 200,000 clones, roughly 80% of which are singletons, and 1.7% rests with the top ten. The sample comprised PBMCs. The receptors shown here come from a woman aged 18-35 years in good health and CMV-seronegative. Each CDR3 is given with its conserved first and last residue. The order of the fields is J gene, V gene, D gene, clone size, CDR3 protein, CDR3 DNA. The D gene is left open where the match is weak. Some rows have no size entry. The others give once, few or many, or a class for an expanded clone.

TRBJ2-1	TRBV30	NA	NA	CAWSVWVSGEGEQFF	TGTGCCTGGAGTGTATGGGTGTCAGGGGAGGGCGAGCAGTTCTTC
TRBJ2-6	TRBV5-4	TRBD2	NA	CASSRGAGGALTGANVLTF	TGTGCCAGCAGCCGTGGGGCGGGGGGCGCATTGACTGGGGCCAACGTCCTGACTTTC
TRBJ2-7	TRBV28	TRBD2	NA	CASRIAGGAYEQYF	TGTGCCAGCAGAATAGCGGGAGGGGCCTACGAGCAGTACTTC
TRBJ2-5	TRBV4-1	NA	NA	CASSQDGRGETQYF	TGCGCCAGCAGCCAAGATGGTAGGGGAGAGACCCAGTACTTC
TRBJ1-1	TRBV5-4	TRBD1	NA	CASSPFQGATEAFF	TGTGCCAGCAGCCCCTTCCAGGGGGCCACTGAAGCTTTCTTT
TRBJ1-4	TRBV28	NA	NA	CASSTPQGNEKLFF	TGTGCCAGCAGCACCCCGCAGGGGAATGAAAAACTGTTTTTT
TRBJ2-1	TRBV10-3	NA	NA	CAIRKRAYEQFF	TGTGCCATCAGAAAGAGGGCCTATGAGCAGTTCTTC
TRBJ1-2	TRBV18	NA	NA	CASSPRGRYGYTF	TGTGCCAGCTCACCACGAGGAAGATATGGCTACACCTTC
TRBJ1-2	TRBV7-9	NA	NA	CASSQGGLNYGYTF	TGTGCCAGCAGCCAAGGGGGTTTGAACTATGGCTACACCTTC
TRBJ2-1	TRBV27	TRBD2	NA	CASNRLQLAGIPPEQFF	TGTGCCAGCAATCGACTCCAACTAGCGGGTATCCCCCCTGAGCAGTTCTTC
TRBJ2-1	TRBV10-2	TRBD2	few	CASSDLAGTHNEQFF	TGCGCCAGCAGTGACCTAGCGGGAACTCACAATGAGCAGTTCTTC
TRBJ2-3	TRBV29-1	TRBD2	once	CSVSRTSGRARDTQYF	TGCAGCGTCTCCCGGACTAGCGGGAGGGCTCGAGATACGCAGTATTTT
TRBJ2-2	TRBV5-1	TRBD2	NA	CASSFGLAGTGELFF	TGCGCCAGCAGCTTCGGACTAGCGGGGACCGGGGAGCTGTTTTTT
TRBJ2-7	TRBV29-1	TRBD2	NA	CSVARGGAYEQYF	TGCAGCGTCGCCCGGGGGGGGGCCTACGAGCAGTACTTC
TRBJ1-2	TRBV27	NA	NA	CASSLSTGGYGYTF	TGTGCCAGCAGTTTATCCACAGGCGGCTATGGCTACACCTTC
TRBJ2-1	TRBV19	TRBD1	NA	CASSIFGTAYNEQFF	TGTGCCAGTAGTATATTCGGGACAGCTTACAATGAGCAGTTCTTC
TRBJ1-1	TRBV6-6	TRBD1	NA	CASSWGQFANTEAFF	TGTGCCAGCAGTTGGGGACAGTTCGCGAACACTGAAGCTTTCTTT
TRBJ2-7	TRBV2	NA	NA	CASSDLYALSNSSYEQYF	TGTGCCAGCAGTGACTTGTATGCCCTTTCTAATAGCTCCTACGAGCAGTACTTC
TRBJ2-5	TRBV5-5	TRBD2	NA	CASSPRDTSGFQETQYF	TGTGCCAGCAGCCCACGCGACACTAGCGGGTTCCAAGAGACCCAGTACTTC
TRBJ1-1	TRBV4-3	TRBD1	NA	CASSQDGPQGDTEAFF	TGCGCCAGCAGCCAAGACGGGCCCCAGGGGGATACTGAAGCTTTCTTT
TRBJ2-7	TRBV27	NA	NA	CASSSRIYEQYF	TGTGCCAGCAGTTCGAGGATCTACGAGCAGTACTTC
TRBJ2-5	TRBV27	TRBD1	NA	CASSTADRGETQYF	TGTGCCAGCAGTACGGCGGACAGGGGGGAGACCCAGTACTTC
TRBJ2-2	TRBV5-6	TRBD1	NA	CASSPGTGSWELFF	TGTGCCAGCAGCCCCGGGACAGGGAGTTGGGAGCTGTTTTTT
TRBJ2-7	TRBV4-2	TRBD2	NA	CASSRRTSGRPDEQYF	TGTGCCAGCAGCCGGAGGACTAGCGGGAGGCCAGACGAGCAGTACTTC
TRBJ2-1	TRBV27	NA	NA	CASSSQGYNEQFF	TGTGCCAGCAGTTCTCAGGGTTACAATGAGCAGTTCTTC
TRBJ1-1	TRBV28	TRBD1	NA	CASSLTGVNTEAFF	TGTGCCAGCAGTTTAACAGGGGTGAACACTGAAGCTTTCTTT
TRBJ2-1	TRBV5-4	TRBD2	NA	CASSPPRRPAGDNEQFF	TGTGCCAGCAGCCCGCCCCGGAGGCCCGCGGGGGACAATGAGCAGTTCTTC
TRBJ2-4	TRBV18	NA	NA	CASSPGGKYIQYF	TGTGCCAGCTCACCGGGCGGGAAGTACATTCAGTACTTC
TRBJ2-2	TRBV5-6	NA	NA	CASSPVISPGELFF	TGTGCCAGCAGCCCGGTGATATCACCCGGGGAGCTGTTTTTT
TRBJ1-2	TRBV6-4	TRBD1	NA	CASSDSWTGGVDGYTF	TGTGCCAGCAGTGACTCTTGGACAGGGGGGGTGGATGGCTACACCTTC
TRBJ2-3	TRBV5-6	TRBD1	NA	CASSWDRVTDTQYF	TGTGCCAGCAGCTGGGACAGGGTCACAGATACGCAGTATTTT
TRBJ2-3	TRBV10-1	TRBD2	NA	CASPPQTSGTDTQYF	TGCGCCAGTCCTCCCCAGACTAGCGGTACAGATACGCAGTATTTT
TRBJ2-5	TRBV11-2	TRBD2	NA	CASSSRLASQETQYF	TGTGCCAGCAGCTCTCGACTAGCGAGCCAAGAGACCCAGTACTTC
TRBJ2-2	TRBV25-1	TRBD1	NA	CASSESGTGSGELFF	TGTGCCAGCAGTGAATCAGGGACAGGGTCCGGGGAGCTGTTTTTT
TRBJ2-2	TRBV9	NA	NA	CASSVVAGAGTGELFF	TGTGCCAGCAGCGTAGTGGCAGGGGCGGGCACCGGGGAGCTGTTTTTT
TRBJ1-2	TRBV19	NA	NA	CASSSGPGLANYGYTF	TGTGCCAGTAGCAGCGGACCAGGTTTAGCTAACTATGGCTACACCTTC
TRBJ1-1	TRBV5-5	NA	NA	CASSLHLQTMNTEAFF	TGTGCCAGCAGCTTACATCTACAGACTATGAACACTGAAGCTTTCTTT
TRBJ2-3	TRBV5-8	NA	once	CASSLARERSDTQYF	TGTGCCAGCAGCTTGGCCCGGGAACGGTCAGATACGCAGTATTTT
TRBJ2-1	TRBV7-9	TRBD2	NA	CASSTLAGHEQFF	TGTGCCAGCAGCACTCTAGCGGGCCATGAGCAGTTCTTC
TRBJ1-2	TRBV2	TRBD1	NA	CASNEAGGDYGYTF	TGTGCCAGCAATGAGGCAGGGGGCGACTATGGCTACACCTTC
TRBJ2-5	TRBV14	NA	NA	CASSQVNGETQYF	TGTGCCAGCAGCCAAGTCAACGGGGAGACCCAGTACTTC
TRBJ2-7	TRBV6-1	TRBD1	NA	CASSGPGTVSYEQYF	TGTGCCAGCAGTGGACCCGGGACAGTTTCCTACGAGCAGTACTTC
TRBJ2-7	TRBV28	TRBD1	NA	CASCTGGYEQYF	TGTGCCAGCTGCACAGGGGGCTACGAGCAGTACTTC